The sequence of this TCR beta chain was determined in a study of OX40 agonist ivuxolimab in advanced cancers. Study at large: Ivuxolimab is a fully human IgG2 antibody that activates OX40 (CD134). Hepatocellular carcinoma, melanoma, renal cell or head and neck cancer was diagnosed in the dose-escalation patients. At 82.7% male, the cohort had a mean age of 60 years, ranging from about 20 to 80. Three patients responded partially, comprising one with hepatocellular carcinoma and two with cutaneous melanoma.

V trimming: 7 bases; J trimming: 7 bases; junction bases outside the gene matches: 7. Germline V gives CDR1 MNHEY, CDR2 SVGAGI. The CDR3 is made up of 13 amino acids. Produced via immunoSEQ multiplex PCR; TCRdb's table is partial and in-frame only. The sample contains about 84,000 clones, under 95% of which appear only once. This chain joins TRBV6-5 and TRBJ1-2, with TRBD1 identical over 9 bases. This sequence originates from an adult with an advanced solid tumor such as melanoma, head and neck, liver or kidney cancer. Sequencing used CD4+ or CD8+ T cells sorted from blood, obtained in a trial of the OX40 agonist ivuxolimab. For the CDR3, the DNA is TGTGCCAGCACCTTGGACAGGGGTATTGGCTACACCTTC. It translates to CASTLDRGIGYTF.